The sequence of this T cell receptor (beta chain) was determined in a study of T cells in Graves' hyperthyroidism and ophthalmopathy. Points from the study as a whole: Most expanded thyroid clonotypes above 0.001 recurred in blood.

Amplification of TCR beta CDR3 regions was performed using RNA transcripts as template. A first-round RT-PCR of the TCR CDR3 used the HTBI primer set. Via MiXCR, TCRdb re-called the multiplex PCR reads, giving one row per CDR3 protein. This table holds approximately 590,000 distinct CDR3 sequences, roughly 46% found once. Trimming cost V 6 bases and J 7 bases, with 10 bases left between them. Germline CDR1 is SQVTM and CDR2 is ANQGSEA. The CDR3 length is 11 residues. This clonotype was picked up many times. No antigen is known for it. The TCR originated in a woman in her late teens or twenties with Graves' hyperthyroidism. Sequenced material: peripheral blood or thyroid tissue (not recorded which). This sequence joins TRBV29-1 and TRBJ1-3; no firm D call. DNA of the CDR3: TGCAGCGTCGACGAATTCAACACCATATATTTT. This codes for CSVDEFNTIYF.